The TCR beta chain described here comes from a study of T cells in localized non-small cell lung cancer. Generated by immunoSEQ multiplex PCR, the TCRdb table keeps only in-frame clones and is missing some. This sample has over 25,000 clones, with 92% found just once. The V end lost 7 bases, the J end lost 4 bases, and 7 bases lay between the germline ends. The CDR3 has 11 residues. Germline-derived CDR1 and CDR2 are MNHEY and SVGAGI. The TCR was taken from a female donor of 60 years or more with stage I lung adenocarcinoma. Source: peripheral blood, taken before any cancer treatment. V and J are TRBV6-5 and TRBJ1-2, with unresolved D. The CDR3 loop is CASNPSYGYTF. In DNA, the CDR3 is TGTGCCAGCAACCCCAGCTATGGCTACACCTTC.